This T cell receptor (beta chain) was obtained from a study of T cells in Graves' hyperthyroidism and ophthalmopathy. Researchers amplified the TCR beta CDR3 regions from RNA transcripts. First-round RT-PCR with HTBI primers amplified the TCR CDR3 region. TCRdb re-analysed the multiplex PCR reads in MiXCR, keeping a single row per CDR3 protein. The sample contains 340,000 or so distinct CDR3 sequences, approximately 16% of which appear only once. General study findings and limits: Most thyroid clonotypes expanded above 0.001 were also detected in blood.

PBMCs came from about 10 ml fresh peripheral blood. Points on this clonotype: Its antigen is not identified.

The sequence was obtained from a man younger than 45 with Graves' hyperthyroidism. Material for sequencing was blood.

The CDR3 DNA is TGTGCCAGCAGTCAATATCTGACAGGGAGCAATCAGCCCCAGCATTTT. Translated: CASSQYLTGSNQPQHF. The chain couples TRBV6-1 to TRBJ1-5, with 7 bases fitting TRBD1. Unmatched junction bases numbered 8, after V lost 5 bases and J lost 1 base. Germline V CDR1 and CDR2: MNHNS, SASEGT. The CDR3 spans 16 residues.